Following are 27 T cell receptor beta chains from one sample sequenced in a study of T cell responses to AZD1222 COVID-19 vaccine listed by TCRdb under 2021. The label giving this sample's time point can be read as: baseline before first vaccination. The label giving this sample's treatment or condition can be read as: meningococcal conjugate vaccine given as trial control. The method behind the library was the immunoSEQ multiplex PCR assay. TCRdb took this table from immuneACCESS and kept in-frame rearrangements with V and J called. Such tables lack part of the clones; where checked against another copy, unresolved V genes explain under half of the gap, and the rest is unexplained. Here the sample has 85,000 to 90,000 clones; about 90% occur a single time. The top ten constitute less than 5.5% of the sample. Sequencing used peripheral blood, obtained on day 0 of MenACWY control vaccination. These receptors all stem from an adult in good health.

The V gene is TRBV28, the J gene TRBJ1-5; D ambiguous. CDR1 and CDR2 from the germline V gene are MDHEN and SYDVKM. Trimming took 6 bases from V and 2 from J, leaving 11 bases between them. This CDR3 has 14 amino acids. For the CDR3, the DNA is TGTGCCAGCAGCTCCCCCCAGGGCAATCAGCCCCAGCATTTT. It specifies CASSSPQGNQPQHF.

The gene calls are TRBV6-5 and TRBJ1-5, with a possible D match to TRBD1 (6 bases). The CDR3 runs to 15 residues. CDR1 is MNHEY, CDR2 SVGAGI, per germline. The ends were cut back, 6 bases at V and 2 bases at J, with 14 bases in the middle. The CDR3 DNA sequence: TGTGCCAGCAGGGACGGACAGTCAGGCAATCAGCCCCAGCATTTT. Translated, it gives CASRDGQSGNQPQHF.

A remark on this clone: Mismatch with germline at one junction end may stem from a read error. The J gene is TRBJ1-4, the V gene TRBV6-5; D uncertain. Germline lookup yields CDR1 MNHEY and CDR2 SVGAGI. The CDR3 length is 11 residues. CDR3 residues: CASRTQENLFF. Here the CDR3 DNA reads TGTGCCAGCAGAACTCAGGAAAATCTGTTTTTT.

The J gene is TRBJ2-1, the V gene TRBV6-4; 10 bases are shared with TRBD2. V shed 2 bases, J shed 8 bases, and the junction held 3 bases outside the gene matches. The CDR3 has 14 residues. Germline-derived CDR1 and CDR2 are MRHNA and SNTAGT. The CDR3 coding sequence is TGTGCCAGCAGTGACGCTAGCGGGAGCCATGAGCAGTTCTTC. This translates into CASSDASGSHEQFF.

V and J are TRBV3-1 (or the pseudogene TRBV3-2) and TRBJ2-7, with D perhaps given as TRBD1 or TRBD2 (5 bases each). This CDR3 comprises 14 residues. Looked up from germline, CDR1 is LGHDT and CDR2 is YNNKEL (reference sequence). V was cut by 1 base and J by 2 bases, with 9 bases left in between. The CDR3 DNA sequence: TGTGCCAGCAGCCAAGGGGGGATCCCCTACGAGCAGTACTTC. Residues: CASSQGGIPYEQYF.

The genes are TRBV6-5 and TRBJ1-2, with TRBD1 identical over 9 bases. CDR1 is MNHEY, CDR2 SVGAGI, per germline. The CDR3 extends over 15 amino acids. The ends lost 6 bases at V and 4 bases at J; junction bases unmatched: 9. The CDR3 nucleotides are TGTGCCAGCAGCCGTGCCGGGACAGGGATCTATGGCTACACCTTC. Protein sequence: CASSRAGTGIYGYTF.

Only one count was recorded for this clone. Here the CDR3 reads CASSLAQTNEKLFF. CDR3 DNA: TGTGCCAGCAGCTTAGCACAGACTAATGAAAAACTGTTTTTT. V usage is TRBV7-9 and J usage is TRBJ1-4; D gene uncertain. The V end was cut by 0 bases, the J end by 2 bases, with 4 bases between. The length of the CDR3 is 14 residues. Per the germline V gene, CDR1 is SEHNR and CDR2 is FQNEAQ (reference sequence).

The V gene is TRBV14, the J gene TRBJ1-1; TRBD1 might be the D (5 bases). V gave up 4 bases and J gave up 4 bases, with 13 bases separating them. The CDR3 covers 14 residues. Germline lookup yields CDR1 SGHDN and CDR2 FVKESK. DNA of the CDR3: TGTGCCAGCAGCCTCAGGGTTTCGCTCACTGAAGCTTTCTTT. Translation gives CASSLRVSLTEAFF.

The gene calls are TRBV6-1 and TRBJ1-6; D perhaps matches TRBD1 (5 bases). The CDR3 spans 13 residues. Trimming took off 2 bases at V and 8 bases at J, with 7 bases between the two ends. Germline-derived CDR1 and CDR2 are MNHNS and SASEGT. This CDR3 reads CASSELGDSPLHF. Here the CDR3 DNA reads TGTGCCAGCAGTGAATTGGGGGATTCACCCCTCCACTTT.

The chain is built from TRBV28 and TRBJ1-5, with D possibly TRBD1 on 6 matching bases. The CDR3 is made up of 17 amino acids. Germline assignment: CDR1 MDHEN and CDR2 SYDVKM. With 5 bases removed from V and 2 bases from J, the gap between germline ends came to 19 bases. The DNA of the CDR3 is TGTGCCAGCAGTCCCTCTAGGGGGGGCGCCGGCAATCAGCCCCAGCATTTT. Protein product: CASSPSRGGAGNQPQHF.

This clone was found once. The V gene is TRBV6-5, the J gene TRBJ1-2, with D perhaps matching TRBD1 (5 bases). The germline V gene encodes CDR1 MNHEY and CDR2 SVGAGI. The CDR3 contains 13 residues. V was cut by 8 bases and J by 4 bases, with 14 bases left in between. The CDR3 reads CASLSGPRYGYTF. In nucleotides, the CDR3 is TGTGCCAGCCTCTCGGGACCTCGCTATGGCTACACCTTC.

Notes on this clone: This CDR3 is also generated by other DNA sequences in the sample. The genes are TRBV24-1 and TRBJ2-1; 7 bases match TRBD2. The CDR3 length is 13 residues. Germline lookup yields CDR1 KGHDR and CDR2 SFDVKD. Losses at the gene ends were 9 bases for V and 4 bases for J; bases not matched to a gene: 5. CDR3 region: CATGSGIYNEQFF. As DNA, the CDR3 is TGTGCCACCGGAAGCGGGATATACAATGAGCAGTTCTTC.

The V call is TRBV24-1, the J call TRBJ2-5, with TRBD2 matching 12 bases. The CDR3 totals 14 residues. Germline lookup yields CDR1 KGHDR and CDR2 SFDVKD. Trimming cost V 7 bases and J 5 bases; bases outside gene matches: 4. CDR3 amino acids: CATRASGGVETQYF. CDR3 sequence (DNA): TGTGCCACCAGAGCTAGCGGGGGGGTGGAGACCCAGTACTTC.

The V gene is TRBV27, the J gene TRBJ2-5; unclear D gene. The CDR3 spans 15 residues. V shed 3 bases and J shed 5 bases, with 16 bases lying between them. CDR1 is MNHEY and CDR2 is SMNVEV in the germline V gene (reference sequence). CDR3 sequence: CASSFSVQAFETQYF. The CDR3 bases are TGTGCCAGCAGTTTCTCAGTCCAGGCCTTTGAGACCCAGTACTTC.

The CDR3 DNA reads as TGTGCCAGCAGCTTAGATGTCTCTGGGGCCAACGTCCTGACTTTC. It codes for CASSLDVSGANVLTF. The chain combines TRBV7-8 with TRBJ2-6; no firm D call. Between the trimmed V and J ends, which lost 1 base and 0 bases, there was a span of 4 bases. Germline V lookup: CDR1 SGHVS, CDR2 FQNEAQ. The CDR3 covers 15 residues.

The chain is built from TRBV3-1 (or the pseudogene TRBV3-2) and TRBJ2-7; 10 positions match TRBD1. The CDR3 runs to 15 residues. The germline CDR1 and CDR2 sequences are LGHDT and YNNKEL (reference sequence). Losses at the gene ends were 3 bases for V and 3 bases for J; bases not matched to a gene: 5. CDR3 sequence: CASSHLGQGIYEQYF. The CDR3 DNA sequence: TGTGCCAGCAGCCATCTGGGACAGGGGATCTACGAGCAGTACTTC.

The V gene is TRBV7-8, the J gene TRBJ2-7, with 10 nucleotides matching TRBD2. Germline V gives CDR1 SGHVS, CDR2 FQNEAQ. The CDR3 has 16 residues. J gave up 0 bases and V 5 bases, and 7 bases lay outside the gene matches. The CDR3 sequence: CASSQLAGGRSYEQYF. In DNA form, the CDR3 reads TGTGCCAGCAGCCAGTTAGCGGGAGGCCGCTCCTACGAGCAGTACTTC.

The chain couples TRBV11-3 to TRBJ2-2; 8 bases line up with TRBD1. V lost 5 bases and J lost 1; bases outside the gene matches: 3. The CDR3 runs to 15 residues. Germline CDR1 and CDR2: SGHNT and YENEEA. CDR3 protein: CASSRGQVNTGELFF. The DNA for the CDR3 is TGTGCCAGCAGCCGGGGACAGGTGAACACCGGGGAGCTGTTTTTT. The full variable domain, its missing parts supplied by reference TRBV11-3 and TRBJ2-2, is EAGVVQSPRYKIIEKKQPVAFWCNPISGHNTLYWYLQNLGQGPELLIRYENEEAVDDSQLPKDRFSAERLKGVDSTLKIQPAELGDSAVYLCASSRGQVNTGELFFGEGSRLTVL.

This chain uses TRBV6-6 with TRBJ1-1; 7 nucleotides line up with TRBD1. The CDR3 is 14 residues long. CDR1 is MNHNY and CDR2 is SVGAGI in the germline V gene (reference sequence). V lost 6 bases to trimming and J lost 1 base; unmatched junction nucleotides: 5. CDR3 residues: CASSLQGTNTEAFF. The CDR3 DNA reads as TGTGCCAGCAGCCTACAGGGGACGAACACTGAAGCTTTCTTT.

This chain joins TRBV5-1 and TRBJ1-1, with D unresolved. From germline, CDR1 is SGHRS and CDR2 YFSETQ. The CDR3 extends over 13 amino acids. V lost 5 bases and J lost 3, with 11 bases in between. Written as DNA, the CDR3 is TGCGCCAGCAGTTCCTCTATGGACACTGAAGCTTTCTTT. Protein: CASSSSMDTEAFF.

The chain couples TRBV10-3 to TRBJ1-1; D is unresolved. CDR1 ENHRY and CDR2 SYGVKD come from the germline V gene. V was shortened by 2 bases and J by 1 base, with 8 bases between the two germline ends. This CDR3 region has 14 residues. The DNA of the CDR3 is TGTGCCATCAGTGAGCCAACAAGGAACACTGAAGCTTTCTTT. Protein: CAISEPTRNTEAFF.

The rearrangement uses TRBV28 and TRBJ1-2; D gene unclear. V lost 7 bases and J lost 2, with 5 bases in between. CDR3 length equals 11 residues. Germline V lookup: CDR1 MDHEN, CDR2 SYDVKM. CDR3 nucleotides: TGTGCCAGCACCTCCAACTATGGCTACACCTTC. Translating gives CASTSNYGYTF.

The chain combines TRBV3-1 (or the pseudogene TRBV3-2) with TRBJ1-2, with D possibly matching TRBD1 (5 bases). Trimming took off 7 bases at V and 4 bases at J, with 13 bases between the two ends. The CDR3 covers 13 residues. The V gene's germline CDR1 is LGHDT and CDR2 YNNKEL (reference sequence). The CDR3 DNA follows: TGTGCCAGCACCTCCTCCGGGACCTATGGCTACACCTTC. It translates to CASTSSGTYGYTF.

The rearrangement links TRBV10-1 to TRBJ2-7; 12 nucleotides agree with TRBD2. The germline gives CDR1 WNHNN, CDR2 SYGVQD (reference sequence). The CDR3 is 14 amino acids. Trimming took 7 bases from V and 6 from J; bases not matched to a gene: 7. This CDR3 is CASILAGGPSEQYF. CDR3 coding DNA: TGCGCCAGCATACTAGCGGGAGGACCTAGCGAGCAGTACTTC.

V gene TRBV9 combines with J gene TRBJ2-1, with 7 bases lining up with TRBD2. The CDR3 is 16 residues long. Losses at the gene ends were 0 bases for V and 1 base for J; bases not matched to a gene: 4. Germline V gene lookup returns CDR1 SGDLS and CDR2 YYNGEE. The CDR3 spells CASSVAAGSSYNEQFF. Here the CDR3 DNA reads TGTGCCAGCAGCGTAGCAGCGGGGAGTTCCTACAATGAGCAGTTCTTC.

V and J are TRBV5-6 and TRBJ2-2; D uncertain. This CDR3 has 12 amino acids. The V gene's germline CDR1 is SGHDT and CDR2 YYEEEE. Trimming shortened V by 4 bases and J by 2 bases, and 3 bases separated the two germline ends. The DNA of the CDR3 is TGTGCCAGCAGCCTTAACACCGGGGAGCTGTTTTTT. The encoded protein is CASSLNTGELFF.

The V and J genes are TRBV5-1 and TRBJ2-7, with D perhaps matching TRBD1 (7 bases). Germline values: CDR1 SGHRS, CDR2 YFSETQ. Trimming took off 5 bases at V and 5 bases at J, with 17 bases between the two ends. This CDR3 has 14 amino acids. The CDR3 region is CASSLQGGLHEQYF. CDR3 DNA sequence: TGCGCCAGCAGTCTTCAGGGGGGTCTCCACGAGCAGTACTTC.